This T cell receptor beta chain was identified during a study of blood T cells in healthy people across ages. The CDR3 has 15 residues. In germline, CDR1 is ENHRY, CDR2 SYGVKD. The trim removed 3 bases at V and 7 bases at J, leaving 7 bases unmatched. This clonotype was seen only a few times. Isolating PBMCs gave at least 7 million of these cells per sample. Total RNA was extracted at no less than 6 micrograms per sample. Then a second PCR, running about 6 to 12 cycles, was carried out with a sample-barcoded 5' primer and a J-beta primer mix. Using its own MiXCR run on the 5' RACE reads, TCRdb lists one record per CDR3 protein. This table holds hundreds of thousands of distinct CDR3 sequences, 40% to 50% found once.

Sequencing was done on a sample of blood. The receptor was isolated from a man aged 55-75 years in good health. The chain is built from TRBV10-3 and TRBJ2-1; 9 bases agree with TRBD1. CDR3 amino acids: CAISESGTGWNEQFF. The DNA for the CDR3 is TGTGCCATCAGTGAAAGTGGGACAGGGTGGAATGAGCAGTTCTTC.